The 18 T cell receptor beta chains below come from one sample, sequenced in a study of cytomegalovirus exposure and HLA in healthy donors. With 60 Vbeta and 13 Jbeta primers, the PCR was carried out. Sequencing was performed with immunoSEQ multiplex PCR; in TCRdb, only in-frame clones are kept and a portion is missing. This table holds around 130,000 clones, about three quarters found once. Material for sequencing was PBMCs. The source is a young woman in good health and CMV-seronegative.

This chain uses TRBV7-9 with TRBJ2-3, with unresolved D. Trimming took off 1 base at V and 6 bases at J, with 17 bases between the two ends. The CDR3 loop spans 16 amino acids. Germline loops: CDR1 SEHNR, CDR2 FQNEAQ (reference sequence). DNA for the CDR3: TGTGCCAGCAGCTTAGGGTCCTTAATTCAGGTGGATACGCAGTATTTT. Its protein product is CASSLGSLIQVDTQYF. The full variable domain, completed using reference TRBV7-9 and TRBJ2-3, is DTGVSQNPRHKITKRGQNVTFRCDPISEHNRLYWYRQTLGQGPEFLTYFQNEAQLEKSRLLSDRFSAERPKGSFSTLEIQRTEQGDSAMYLCASSLGSLIQVDTQYFGPGTRLTVL.

This chain links TRBV18 with TRBJ2-5; possibly TRBD1 for D (6 bases). The V end lost 5 bases, the J end lost 4 bases, and 11 bases lay between the germline ends. Germline V gene lookup returns CDR1 KGHSH and CDR2 LQKENI. The CDR3 is 13 amino acids. CDR3 nucleotides: TGTGCCAGCTCAACGACCAGGGGAGAGACCCAGTACTTC. Its protein product is CASSTTRGETQYF.

The sample holds one count of this clone. The rearrangement links TRBV30 to TRBJ2-2; 11 bases fit TRBD1. This CDR3 contains 13 residues. V trimming: 6 bases; J trimming: 6 bases; junction bases outside the gene matches: 3. CDR1 GTSNPN and CDR2 SVGIG come from the germline V gene (reference sequence). In DNA, the CDR3 is TGTGCCTGCGGGACAGGGGGGTCCGGGGAGCTGTTTTTT. Its translation is CACGTGGSGELFF.

The V and J genes are TRBV27 and TRBJ1-1; D might be TRBD1 (6 bases). This CDR3 has 16 residues. From germline, CDR1 is MNHEY and CDR2 SMNVEV (reference sequence). Trimming pared 2 bases from V and 8 bases from J, leaving 21 bases between. The CDR3 sequence is CASSLKAPTGLYEAFF. The DNA of the CDR3 is TGTGCCAGCAGTTTAAAGGCCCCAACAGGGCTATACGAAGCTTTCTTT.

The V and J genes are TRBV30 and TRBJ2-2; D ambiguous. The ends were cut back, 4 bases at V and 5 bases at J, with 11 bases in the middle. The CDR3 is 13 residues long. Germline V lookup: CDR1 GTSNPN, CDR2 SVGIG (reference sequence). The DNA of the CDR3 is TGTGCCTGGAAGAGTAGCCGGACCGGGGAGCTGTTTTTT. Encoded protein: CAWKSSRTGELFF.

V usage is TRBV27 and J usage is TRBJ1-1; 8 bases line up with TRBD1. Germline loops: CDR1 MNHEY, CDR2 SMNVEV (reference sequence). This CDR3 spans 14 amino acids. Trimming at V came to 7 bases and at J to 4 bases, leaving 8 bases not matched to a gene. CDR3 sequence reads: CASTSDRDGTEAFF. DNA for the CDR3: TGTGCCAGCACCTCGGACAGGGATGGCACTGAAGCTTTCTTT.

The chain is built from TRBV5-5 and TRBJ1-1; tentatively, D is TRBD1 (5 bases). The CDR3 is made up of 14 amino acids. The V gene's germline CDR1 is SGHKS and CDR2 YYEKEE (reference sequence). V was clipped by 3 bases and J by 3 bases, with 12 bases between them. The CDR3 protein is CASSSTDLDTEAFF. The DNA for the CDR3 is TGTGCCAGCAGCTCGACAGACCTAGACACTGAAGCTTTCTTT.

The V gene is TRBV30, the J gene TRBJ1-2; tentative D call: TRBD1 (6 bases). Trimming removed 2 bases from V and 5 bases from J, with 18 bases in between. From germline, CDR1 is GTSNPN and CDR2 SVGIG (reference sequence). This CDR3 has 15 residues. This CDR3 reads CAWSQEGGGPYGYTF. The CDR3 DNA is TGTGCCTGGAGTCAAGAGGGGGGAGGGCCTTATGGCTACACCTTC.

J is TRBJ1-1 and V is TRBV13; 9 bases map to TRBD1. CDR3 length: 18 amino acids. V was pared by 4 bases and J by 1 base, with 13 bases of the junction left unmatched. The germline CDR1 and CDR2 sequences are PRHDT and FYEKMQ (reference sequence). This CDR3 is CASSSLRDRDGGNTEAFF. CDR3 nucleotide sequence: TGTGCCAGCAGCTCCCTCCGGGACAGGGACGGTGGGAACACTGAAGCTTTCTTT.

The chain combines TRBV6-5 with TRBJ1-1; 7 nucleotides match TRBD1. V was clipped by 0 bases and J by 10 bases; unmatched bases: 5. The CDR3 totals 13 residues. CDR1 is MNHEY, CDR2 SVGAGI, per germline. The CDR3: CASSYSLPGGAFF. The DNA for the CDR3 is TGTGCCAGCAGTTACTCCCTTCCAGGGGGAGCTTTCTTT.

The CDR3 reads CASRFGTSGTDTQYF. CDR3 bases: TGCGCCAGCAGATTCGGGACTAGCGGCACAGATACGCAGTATTTT. V gene TRBV5-1 combines with J gene TRBJ2-3, with 10 positions matching TRBD2. The junction had 4 bases not matched to a gene; V was cut back by 5 bases and J by 1 base. The CDR3 loop spans 15 amino acids. The germline CDR1 and CDR2 sequences are SGHRS and YFSETQ.

The count of this clone is one. The J gene is TRBJ1-1, the V gene TRBV7-8; 7 bases map to TRBD1. CDR1 is SGHVS and CDR2 is FQNEAQ in the germline V gene. The CDR3 contains 14 residues. The junction had 0 bases not matched to a gene; V was cut back by 1 base and J by 1 base. CDR3 loop: CASSLEGANTEAFF. The CDR3 nucleotides read TGTGCCAGCAGCTTAGAGGGGGCGAACACTGAAGCTTTCTTT.

The V gene is TRBV9, the J gene TRBJ2-5; D unclear. In germline, CDR1 is SGDLS, CDR2 YYNGEE. Trimming pared 0 bases from V and 7 bases from J, leaving 4 bases between. This CDR3 is 11 amino acids long. The CDR3 loop reads CASSVGGTQYF. The CDR3 DNA follows: TGTGCCAGCAGCGTAGGAGGGACCCAGTACTTC.

V gene TRBV7-9 combines with J gene TRBJ1-1; D unresolved. The germline V gene has CDR1 SEHNR and CDR2 FQNEAQ (reference sequence). The germline V and J ends were trimmed by 0 bases and 10 bases, with 12 bases remaining between them. The CDR3 is 13 residues long. The CDR3, as DNA: TGTGCCAGCAGCTTAGCCGGGGATTCCGGAGCTTTCTTT. Its protein is CASSLAGDSGAFF.

This chain links TRBV18 with TRBJ2-5, with D unclear. V shed 2 bases and J shed 1 base, with 11 bases lying between them. The V gene's germline CDR1 is KGHSH and CDR2 LQKENI. The CDR3 extends over 15 amino acids. The CDR3 DNA follows: TGTGCCAGCTCACCAAATGCCCCCAGCCAAGAGACCCAGTACTTC. It is translated as CASSPNAPSQETQYF.

This sequence joins TRBV11-2 and TRBJ2-1, with D uncertain. CDR1 is SGHAT and CDR2 is FQNNGV in the germline V gene. V shed 7 bases and J shed 5 bases, with 18 bases lying between them. This CDR3 is built from 15 residues. CDR3 loop: CASTPMVLENNEQFF. The CDR3 bases are TGTGCCAGCACCCCTATGGTGCTTGAAAACAATGAGCAGTTCTTC.

This clone occurred once. The rearrangement uses TRBV7-2 and TRBJ2-3; D is unresolved. Germline V gene data show CDR1 as SGHTA and CDR2 as FQGNSA. V was cut by 3 bases and J by 4 bases, with 5 bases left in between. This CDR3 has 12 amino acids. The CDR3: CASSLVADTQYF. DNA for the CDR3: TGTGCCAGCAGCTTGGTAGCAGATACGCAGTATTTT.

The V gene is TRBV5-1, the J gene TRBJ2-1; 9 nucleotides align to TRBD1. Germline values: CDR1 SGHRS, CDR2 YFSETQ. CDR3 length: 14 amino acids. V shed 4 bases, J shed 9 bases, and the junction held 8 bases outside the gene matches. Here the CDR3 DNA reads TGCGCCAGCAGCGCGGGACAGGGTTTTGGTGAGCAGTTCTTC. It codes for CASSAGQGFGEQFF.